Below, one T cell receptor beta chain is given with its context. A much larger clone lies a single base off, so this may be a read error. The same CDR3 also results from other DNA sequences found in this sample. Some clones are missing from TCRdb's copy, which holds only in-frame ones; the method was immunoSEQ multiplex PCR. The top ten clones hold roughly a tenth of a sample with roughly 300,000 clones, more than 60% of them seen once. The data are from a study of shared clonotypes between healthy human individuals. The CDR3 is 13 amino acids. Trimming removed 2 bases from V and 0 bases from J, with 5 bases in between. Germline V gene lookup returns CDR1 SGDLS and CDR2 YYNGEE.

The sequence came from a man aged 25-45 years in good health. Sequencing was performed on memory CD4+ T cells sorted from blood. Subset in this sample: CD45RA-negative fraction. The chain couples TRBV9 to TRBJ1-2, with D uncertain. CDR3 region: CASSVDPNYGYTF. The CDR3 region has the DNA TGTGCCAGCAGCGTGGACCCTAACTATGGCTACACCTTC.